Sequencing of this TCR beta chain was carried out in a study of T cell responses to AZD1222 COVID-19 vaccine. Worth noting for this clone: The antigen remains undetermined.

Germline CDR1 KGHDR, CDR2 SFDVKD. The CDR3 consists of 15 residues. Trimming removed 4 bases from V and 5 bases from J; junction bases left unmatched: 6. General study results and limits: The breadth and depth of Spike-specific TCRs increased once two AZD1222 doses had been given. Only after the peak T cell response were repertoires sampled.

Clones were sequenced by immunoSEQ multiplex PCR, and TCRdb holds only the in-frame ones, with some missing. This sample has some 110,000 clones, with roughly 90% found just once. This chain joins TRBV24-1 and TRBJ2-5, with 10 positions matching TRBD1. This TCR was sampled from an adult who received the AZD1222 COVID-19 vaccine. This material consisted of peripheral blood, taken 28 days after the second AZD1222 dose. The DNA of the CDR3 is TGTGCCACCAGTGACCGGACAGGGGGTGGGGAGACCCAGTACTTC. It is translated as CATSDRTGGGETQYF.